These 25 T cell receptor beta chains originate from one sample sequenced in a study of cytotoxic CD8 clonotypes in ibrutinib-treated CLL. Clones were read by immunoSEQ multiplex PCR, and TCRdb kept only the in-frame ones, dropping some. Found here are over 250,000 clones, 65% to 85% of them singletons; the top ten hold roughly 5.7%. The source was PBMCs, collected at disease progression, from a patient treated with ibrutinib. The receptors come from a human donor with chronic lymphocytic leukemia.

This clone has just a few counts. At one boundary the junction diverges from the germline segment, which might be a read error. The chain combines TRBV9 with TRBJ1-1, with unresolved D. Germline-derived CDR1 and CDR2 are SGDLS and YYNGEE. This CDR3 has 9 amino acids. CDR3 DNA sequence: TGTGCCAGCAGCCCGAACAGTGACTTT. Amino acids: CASSPNSDF.

The chain couples TRBV19 to TRBJ1-1, with 9 nucleotides matching TRBD1. The CDR3 sequence is 16 residues long. V shed 4 bases and J 0 bases; nucleotides not matched to a gene: 6. Looked up from germline, CDR1 is LNHDA and CDR2 is SQIVND (reference sequence). The CDR3 nucleotides read TGTGCCAGTAGTACGAGGACAGGGGTTATGAACACTGAAGCTTTCTTT. Translated: CASSTRTGVMNTEAFF.

The V and J genes are TRBV4-1 and TRBJ2-7; D call uncertain. The CDR3 is 14 residues long. V was pared by 1 base and J by 1 base, with 8 bases between. CDR1 MGHRA and CDR2 YSYEKL come from the germline V gene. The CDR3 bases are TGCGCCAGCAGCCAAGTCAGGTCATCCTACGAGCAGTACTTC. Translation: CASSQVRSSYEQYF.

J is TRBJ1-4 and V is TRBV5-1, with D perhaps TRBD1 (5 bases). CDR1 SGHRS and CDR2 YFSETQ come from the germline V gene. CDR3 length: 15 residues. V lost 4 bases and J lost 7, with 17 bases in between. The CDR3 DNA follows: TGCGCCAGCAGCACCCGGGACGCAGAAGGTGAAAAACTGTTTTTT. It is translated as CASSTRDAEGEKLFF.

The chain is built from TRBV10-1 and TRBJ1-5, with D unresolved. Trimming cost V 7 bases and J 7 bases, with 5 bases left between them. The germline CDR1 and CDR2 sequences are WNHNN and SYGVQD (reference sequence). This CDR3 is 10 amino acids long. DNA of the CDR3: TGCGCCAGCATGGGGCAGCCCCAGCATTTT. Residues: CASMGQPQHF.

The chain carries TRBV6-5 and TRBJ1-4; D is uncertain. The CDR3 covers 14 residues. Trimming removed 0 bases from V and 7 bases from J, with 9 bases in between. The germline V gene has CDR1 MNHEY and CDR2 SVGAGI. The CDR3 bases are TGTGCCAGCAGTTACTCAGGACGAGGTGAAAAACTGTTTTTT. As protein: CASSYSGRGEKLFF.

The J gene is TRBJ2-7, the V gene TRBV5-4; D possibly corresponds to TRBD1 (6 bases). The V gene's germline CDR1 is SGHNT and CDR2 YYREEE (reference sequence). The ends were cut back, 1 base at V and 0 bases at J, with 11 bases in the middle. The CDR3 is made up of 15 amino acids. CDR3: CASSLKGEFSYEQYF. CDR3 bases: TGTGCCAGCAGCTTGAAGGGGGAGTTCTCCTACGAGCAGTACTTC.

The V call is TRBV27, the J call TRBJ2-7; 11 nucleotides match TRBD2. Germline V gives CDR1 MNHEY, CDR2 SMNVEV (reference sequence). This CDR3 has 14 amino acids. V dropped 6 bases and J dropped 4; count of bases not matched to a gene: 5. The CDR3 here is CASSPLAGAYEQYF. The CDR3 DNA is TGTGCCAGCAGCCCACTAGCGGGAGCGTACGAGCAGTACTTC.

This chain joins TRBV13 and TRBJ2-5, with D possibly matching TRBD1 (6 bases). The CDR3 runs 15 residues. From germline, CDR1 is PRHDT and CDR2 FYEKMQ (reference sequence). V dropped 0 bases and J dropped 5 bases, with 13 bases sitting between them. CDR3 in amino acids: CASSLGLTGMETQYF. CDR3 bases: TGTGCCAGCAGCTTAGGCCTTACAGGGATGGAGACCCAGTACTTC.

This chain uses TRBV7-6 with TRBJ1-1, with TRBD1 as a possible D gene (6 bases). The V gene's germline CDR1 is SGHVS and CDR2 FNYEAQ. The CDR3 sequence is 14 residues long. V lost 5 bases to trimming and J lost 2 bases, with 12 bases between them. The CDR3, as DNA: TGTGCCAGCAGCCCGGGGGCAGGCAACACTGAAGCTTTCTTT. Translation gives CASSPGAGNTEAFF.

The rearrangement joins TRBV29-1 to TRBJ2-5; D gene unclear. Deletions cut 1 base from V and 2 bases from J, with 11 bases between. Per the germline V gene, CDR1 is SQVTM and CDR2 is ANQGSEA. This CDR3 contains 14 residues. CDR3 DNA: TGCAGCGTTGAAGTCGCCCTGGCGCAAGAGACCCAGTACTTC. This encodes CSVEVALAQETQYF.

The genes are TRBV7-6 and TRBJ2-1; a weak D match, TRBD2 (7 bases). Trimming took 1 base from V and 6 from J, leaving 16 bases between them. Germline CDR1 is SGHVS and CDR2 is FNYEAQ. The CDR3 has 16 residues. CDR3 sequence: CASSLVHGGQVNEQFF. The CDR3 DNA is TGTGCCAGCAGCTTAGTTCACGGGGGGCAGGTCAATGAGCAGTTCTTC.

The chain links TRBV7-6 to TRBJ2-3; 12 bases match TRBD2. The CDR3 runs to 16 residues. V dropped 5 bases and J dropped 4; count of bases not matched to a gene: 7. CDR1 and CDR2 from the germline V gene are SGHVS and FNYEAQ. This CDR3 reads CASSPVGLAGSDTQYF. CDR3 bases: TGTGCCAGCAGCCCAGTGGGACTAGCGGGTTCAGATACGCAGTATTTT.

The chain links TRBV5-1 to TRBJ2-1, with D possibly TRBD1 on 6 matching bases. CDR1 and CDR2 from the germline V gene are SGHRS and YFSETQ. The CDR3 length is 11 residues. V shed 7 bases and J shed 7 bases, with 9 bases lying between them. CDR3 in amino acids: CASGTRNEQFF. CDR3 coding DNA: TGCGCCAGCGGGACAAGGAATGAGCAGTTCTTC.

This clone was seen once. The V and J genes are TRBV7-9 and TRBJ1-1; D is unresolved. The CDR3 consists of 11 residues. The germline CDR1 and CDR2 sequences are SEHNR and FQNEAQ (reference sequence). V shed 7 bases and J shed 6 bases, with 9 bases lying between them. The DNA for the CDR3 is TGTGCCAGCAAAGCTTGGGCTGAAGCTTTCTTT. Its protein is CASKAWAEAFF.

The chain uses TRBV4-1 and TRBJ2-7, with 9 bases lining up with TRBD2. CDR3 length: 18 residues. J lost 4 bases, V lost 1 base, and 14 bases had no gene match. The germline gives CDR1 MGHRA, CDR2 YSYEKL. The CDR3 DNA sequence: TGCGCCAGCAGCCAAGGACCCGTGAGCGGGGGGCGGTCTTACGAGCAGTACTTC. Its translation is CASSQGPVSGGRSYEQYF.

This sequence joins TRBV5-6 and TRBJ1-6; 9 nucleotides line up with TRBD1. This CDR3 contains 14 residues. The J segment lost 9 bases and the V segment lost 2 bases, leaving 3 bases of the junction unmatched. The germline V gene encodes CDR1 SGHDT and CDR2 YYEEEE. CDR3 nucleotides: TGTGCCAGCAGCTTAGGGACAGGGTTTTCACCCCTCCACTTT. It yields the protein CASSLGTGFSPLHF.

This clone has a single count. This chain connects TRBV20-1 to TRBJ2-7; D not resolved. V was trimmed by 2 bases and J by 6 bases, leaving 8 bases between them. Looked up from germline, CDR1 is DFQATT and CDR2 is SNEGSKA (reference sequence). The CDR3 is 11 residues long. The chain's CDR3 is CSARSYSEQYF. CDR3 coding DNA: TGCAGTGCTAGATCCTACAGCGAGCAGTACTTC.

The CDR3 nucleotides read TGTGCCAGCAGCCGCGACGGGGAAGGGGAGCAGTACTTC. It translates to CASSRDGEGEQYF. The rearrangement joins TRBV6-6 to TRBJ2-7; maybe TRBD2 (5 bases). In germline, CDR1 is MNHNY, CDR2 SVGAGI (reference sequence). V shed 6 bases and J shed 7 bases, with 16 bases lying between them. The CDR3 is made up of 13 amino acids.

The gene calls are TRBV6-6 and TRBJ2-2, with D possibly matching TRBD1 (6 bases). The length of the CDR3 is 13 residues. Germline V gene sequence: CDR1 MNHNY, CDR2 SVGAGI (reference sequence). Trimming removed 10 bases from V and 4 bases from J, with 13 bases in between. CDR3 sequence reads: CANRDSGTGELFF. The DNA of the CDR3 is TGTGCCAACAGGGATTCGGGCACCGGGGAGCTGTTTTTT.

This clone appeared a single time. The chain carries TRBV15 and TRBJ1-1; no reliable D call. Trimming pared 5 bases from V and 1 base from J, leaving 11 bases between. This CDR3 is 14 amino acids long. The germline V gene has CDR1 LNHNV and CDR2 YYDKDF (reference sequence). The CDR3 sequence is CATSLTVGNTEAFF. In nucleotides, the CDR3 is TGTGCCACCAGCCTCACAGTTGGGAACACTGAAGCTTTCTTT.

J is TRBJ2-7 and V is TRBV7-2; D is perhaps TRBD2 (5 bases). The CDR3 totals 13 residues. V lost 3 bases, J lost 6 bases, and 12 bases lay in between. Germline assignment: CDR1 SGHTA and CDR2 FQGNSA. The CDR3 reads CASSFDRDFEQYF. Written as DNA, the CDR3 is TGTGCCAGCAGCTTCGACCGGGATTTCGAGCAGTACTTC.

This chain links TRBV7-7 with TRBJ2-1; no definite D call. The V end was cut by 2 bases, the J end by 2 bases, with 4 bases between. The CDR3 is 13 residues long. The germline V gene encodes CDR1 SSHAT and CDR2 FNYEAQ (reference sequence). The CDR3 reads CASSLTAYNEQFF. The CDR3 coding sequence is TGTGCCAGCAGCTTAACAGCCTACAATGAGCAGTTCTTC.

The chain uses TRBV9 and TRBJ2-2; D could derive from TRBD1 or TRBD2 (5 bases each). Germline values: CDR1 SGDLS, CDR2 YYNGEE. The V end was cut by 4 bases, the J end by 1 base, with 14 bases between. The CDR3 consists of 16 residues. The CDR3 region has the DNA TGTGCCAGCAGCTCTTGGGACCGCCGGAACACCGGGGAGCTGTTTTTT. Protein sequence: CASSSWDRRNTGELFF.

Only one count was recorded for this clone. The chain combines TRBV5-1 with TRBJ1-5; TRBD1 matches 7 bases. J gave up 7 bases and V 4 bases, and 8 bases lay outside the gene matches. The CDR3 totals 14 residues. Germline V lookup: CDR1 SGHRS, CDR2 YFSETQ. The CDR3 here is CASSPRQGGQPQHF. CDR3 in DNA: TGCGCCAGCAGCCCCCGACAGGGAGGACAGCCCCAGCATTTT. Combining the CDR3 with reference TRBV5-1 and TRBJ1-5 gives the whole variable domain KAGVTQTPRYLIKTRGQQVTLSCSPISGHRSVSWYQQTPGQGLQFLFEYFSETQRNKGNFPGRFSGRQFSNSRSEMNVSTLELGDSALYLCASSPRQGGQPQHFGDGTRLSIL.